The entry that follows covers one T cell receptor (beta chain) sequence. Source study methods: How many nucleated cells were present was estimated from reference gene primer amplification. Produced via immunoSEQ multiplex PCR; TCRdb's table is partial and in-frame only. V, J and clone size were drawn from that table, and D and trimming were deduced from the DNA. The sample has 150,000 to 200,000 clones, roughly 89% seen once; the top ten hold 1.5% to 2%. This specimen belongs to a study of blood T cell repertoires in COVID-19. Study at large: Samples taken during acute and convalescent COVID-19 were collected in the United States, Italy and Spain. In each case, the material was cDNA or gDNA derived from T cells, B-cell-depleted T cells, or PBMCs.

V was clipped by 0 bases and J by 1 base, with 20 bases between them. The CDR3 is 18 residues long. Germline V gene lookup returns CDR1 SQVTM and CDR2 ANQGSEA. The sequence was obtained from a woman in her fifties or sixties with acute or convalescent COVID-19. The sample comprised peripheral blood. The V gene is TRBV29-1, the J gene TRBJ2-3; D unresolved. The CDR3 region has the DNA TGCAGCGTTGAAGATTGGGCCCACTTCGAGCAGCGCACAGATACGCAGTATTTT. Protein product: CSVEDWAHFEQRTDTQYF.